This record covers a single T cell receptor (beta chain). RNA amounts of roughly 0.45 to 1 ug underwent reverse transcription with random hexamers. Across 54 Vbeta and 13 Jbeta, TCR beta CDR3 was amplified with immunoSEQ multiplex PCR. Using its own MiXCR run on the immunoSEQ multiplex PCR reads, TCRdb lists one record per CDR3 protein. The sample yields 100,000 to 150,000 distinct CDR3 sequences, roughly 80% seen once. Peripheral blood CD8+ and CD4+ T cells were profiled by TCR beta sequencing. The multiple sclerosis controls were treatment-naive patients, and their relapsing-remitting disease was stable or active. The authors negatively isolated CD8+ and CD4+ T cells and FACS-enriched TEMRA cells. This entry belongs to a study of CD8 T cells in Susac syndrome. CDR1 MGHRA and CDR2 YSYEKL come from the germline V gene. The CDR3 consists of 16 residues. With 4 bases removed from V and 3 bases from J, the gap between germline ends came to 16 bases.

The chain uses TRBV4-1 and TRBJ2-1; D possibly corresponds to TRBD2 (6 bases). This TCR came from a human donor with multiple sclerosis. The material sequenced was CD8+ T cells from PBMCs. The CDR3 reads CASSPASDSFYNEQFF. DNA of the CDR3: TGCGCCAGCAGCCCAGCTAGCGATTCTTTCTACAATGAGCAGTTCTTC.